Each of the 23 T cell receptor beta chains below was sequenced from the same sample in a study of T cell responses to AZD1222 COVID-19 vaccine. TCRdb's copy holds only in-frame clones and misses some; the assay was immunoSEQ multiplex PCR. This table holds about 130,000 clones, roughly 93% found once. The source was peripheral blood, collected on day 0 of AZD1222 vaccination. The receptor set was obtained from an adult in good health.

Here the CDR3 DNA reads TGTGCCATCAGTGGACAGGGGCTGTACGAGGATGGCTACACCTTC. Encoded protein: CAISGQGLYEDGYTF. The chain carries TRBV10-3 and TRBJ1-2; 8 nucleotides match TRBD1. CDR1 is ENHRY and CDR2 is SYGVKD in the germline V gene. J lost 6 bases, V lost 4 bases, and 10 bases had no gene match. The CDR3 is 15 amino acids.

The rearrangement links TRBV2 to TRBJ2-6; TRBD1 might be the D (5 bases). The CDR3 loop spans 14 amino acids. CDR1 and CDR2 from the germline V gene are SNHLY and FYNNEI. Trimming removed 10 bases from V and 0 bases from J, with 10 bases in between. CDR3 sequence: CAKQGFSGANVLTF. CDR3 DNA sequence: TGTGCCAAGCAGGGTTTCTCTGGGGCCAACGTCCTGACTTTC.

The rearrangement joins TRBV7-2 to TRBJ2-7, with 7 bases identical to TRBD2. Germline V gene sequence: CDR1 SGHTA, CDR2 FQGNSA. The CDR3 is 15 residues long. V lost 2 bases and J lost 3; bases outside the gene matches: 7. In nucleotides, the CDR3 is TGTGCCAGCAGCTTATCTCCAGCGGGAATCTACGAGCAGTACTTC. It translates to CASSLSPAGIYEQYF.

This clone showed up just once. This chain's CDR3 is CASSLGTGDNEQYF. The DNA for the CDR3 is TGCGCCAGCAGCTTGGGGACAGGGGATAACGAGCAGTACTTC. The V call is TRBV5-1, the J call TRBJ2-7, with TRBD1 matching 9 bases. With 0 bases clipped from V and 5 bases from J, the junction kept 3 bases outside the gene matches. CDR1 and CDR2 from the germline V gene are SGHRS and YFSETQ. The CDR3 contains 14 residues.

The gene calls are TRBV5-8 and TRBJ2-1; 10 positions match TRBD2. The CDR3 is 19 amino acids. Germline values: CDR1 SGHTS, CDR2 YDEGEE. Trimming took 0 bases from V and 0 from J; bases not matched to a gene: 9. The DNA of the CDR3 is TGTGCCAGCAGCTTGGTTAGGACTAGCGGCCCCAGCTCCTACAATGAGCAGTTCTTC. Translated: CASSLVRTSGPSSYNEQFF.

CDR3 region: CASSLGLAGVTDTQYF. Here the CDR3 DNA reads TGTGCCAGCAGCCTGGGACTAGCGGGAGTGACAGATACGCAGTATTTT. The chain couples TRBV7-7 to TRBJ2-3; TRBD2 matches 14 bases. In germline, CDR1 is SSHAT, CDR2 FNYEAQ (reference sequence). The CDR3 is 16 amino acids. V was pared by 5 bases and J by 3 bases, with 4 bases of the junction left unmatched. Filled out from reference TRBV7-7 and TRBJ2-3, the complete variable domain reads GAGVSQSPRYKVTKRGQDVTLRCDPISSHATLYWYQQALGQGPEFLTYFNYEAQPDKSGLPSDRFSAERPEGSISTLTIQRTEQRDSAMYRCASSLGLAGVTDTQYFGPGTRLTVL.

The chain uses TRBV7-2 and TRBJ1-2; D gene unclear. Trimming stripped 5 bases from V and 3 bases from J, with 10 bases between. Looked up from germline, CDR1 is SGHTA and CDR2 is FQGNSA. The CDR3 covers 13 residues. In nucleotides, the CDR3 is TGTGCCAGCAGCCGACCCAAAGACTATGGCTACACCTTC. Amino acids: CASSRPKDYGYTF. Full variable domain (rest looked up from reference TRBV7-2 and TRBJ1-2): GAGVSQSPSNKVTEKGKDVELRCDPISGHTALYWYRQSLGQGLEFLIYFQGNSAPDKSGLPSDRFSAERTGGSVSTLTIQRTQQEDSAVYLCASSRPKDYGYTFGSGTRLTVV.

This CDR3 is CASSQGLAGEWYEQFF. In nucleotides, the CDR3 is TGTGCCAGCAGCCAAGGTCTAGCGGGAGAGTGGTATGAGCAGTTCTTC. This chain uses TRBV3-1 (or the pseudogene TRBV3-2) with TRBJ2-1, with 10 bases identical to TRBD2. Per germline, CDR1 LGHDT and CDR2 YNNKEL (reference sequence). There are 16 residues in the CDR3. V was pared by 1 base and J by 8 bases, with 8 bases of the junction left unmatched.

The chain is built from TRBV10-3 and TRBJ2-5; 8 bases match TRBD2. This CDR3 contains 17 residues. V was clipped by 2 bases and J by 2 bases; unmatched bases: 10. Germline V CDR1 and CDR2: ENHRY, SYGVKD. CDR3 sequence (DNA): TGTGCCATCAGTGAGCCCAACTATAGCGGGAATCAAGAGACCCAGTACTTC. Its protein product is CAISEPNYSGNQETQYF.

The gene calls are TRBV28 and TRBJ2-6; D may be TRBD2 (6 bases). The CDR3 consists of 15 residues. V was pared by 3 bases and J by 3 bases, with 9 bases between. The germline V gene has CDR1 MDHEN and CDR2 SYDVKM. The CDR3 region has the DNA TGTGCCAGCAGTTTTTGGGGAGGTGGGGCCAACGTCCTGACTTTC. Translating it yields CASSFWGGGANVLTF.

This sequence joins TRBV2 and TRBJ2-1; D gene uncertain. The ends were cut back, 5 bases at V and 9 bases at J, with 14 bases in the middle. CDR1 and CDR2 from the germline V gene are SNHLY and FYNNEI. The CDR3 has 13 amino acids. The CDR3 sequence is CASSYRPDGEQFF. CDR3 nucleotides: TGTGCCAGCAGTTACCGTCCCGATGGTGAGCAGTTCTTC.

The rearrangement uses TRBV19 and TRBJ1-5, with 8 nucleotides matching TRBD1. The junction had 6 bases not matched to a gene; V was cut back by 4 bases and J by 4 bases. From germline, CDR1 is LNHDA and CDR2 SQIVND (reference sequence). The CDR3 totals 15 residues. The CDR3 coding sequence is TGTGCCAGTAGTAACCGGACAGGGCGAAATCAGCCCCAGCATTTT. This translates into CASSNRTGRNQPQHF.

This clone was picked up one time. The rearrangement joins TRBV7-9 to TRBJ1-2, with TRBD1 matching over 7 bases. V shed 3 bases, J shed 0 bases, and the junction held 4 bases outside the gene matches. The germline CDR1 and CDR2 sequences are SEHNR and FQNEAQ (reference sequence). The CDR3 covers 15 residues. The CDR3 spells CASSFPQGANYGYTF. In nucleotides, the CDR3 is TGTGCCAGCAGCTTCCCCCAGGGGGCTAACTATGGCTACACCTTC.

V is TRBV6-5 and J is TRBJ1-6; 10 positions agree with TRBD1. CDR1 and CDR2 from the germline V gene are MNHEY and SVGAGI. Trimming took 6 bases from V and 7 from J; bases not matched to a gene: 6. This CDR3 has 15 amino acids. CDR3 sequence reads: CASSPDRGRNSPLHF. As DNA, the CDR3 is TGTGCCAGCAGCCCCGACAGGGGGCGAAATTCACCCCTCCACTTT.

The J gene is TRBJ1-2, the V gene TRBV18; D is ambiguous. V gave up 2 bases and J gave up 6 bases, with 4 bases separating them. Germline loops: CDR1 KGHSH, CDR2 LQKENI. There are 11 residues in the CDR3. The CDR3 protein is CASSPNHGYTF. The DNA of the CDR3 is TGTGCCAGCTCACCAAACCATGGCTACACCTTC.

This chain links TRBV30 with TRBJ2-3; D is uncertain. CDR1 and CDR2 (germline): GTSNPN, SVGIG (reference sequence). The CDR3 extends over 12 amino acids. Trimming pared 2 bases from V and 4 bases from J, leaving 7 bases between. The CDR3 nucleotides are TGTGCCTGGAGTTCCGTAGCAGATACGCAGTATTTT. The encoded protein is CAWSSVADTQYF.

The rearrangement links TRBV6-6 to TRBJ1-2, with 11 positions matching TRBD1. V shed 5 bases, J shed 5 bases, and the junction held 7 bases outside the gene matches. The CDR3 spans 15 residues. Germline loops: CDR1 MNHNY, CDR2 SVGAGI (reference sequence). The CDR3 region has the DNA TGTGCCAGCAGTCCGGACAGGGGGCGTACTTATGGCTACACCTTC. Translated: CASSPDRGRTYGYTF.

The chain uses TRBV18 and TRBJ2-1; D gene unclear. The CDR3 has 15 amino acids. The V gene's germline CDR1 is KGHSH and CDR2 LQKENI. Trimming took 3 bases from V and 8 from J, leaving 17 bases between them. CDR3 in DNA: TGTGCCAGCTCACCCCTCAATGGCAGTTCCTATGAGCAGTTCTTC. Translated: CASSPLNGSSYEQFF.

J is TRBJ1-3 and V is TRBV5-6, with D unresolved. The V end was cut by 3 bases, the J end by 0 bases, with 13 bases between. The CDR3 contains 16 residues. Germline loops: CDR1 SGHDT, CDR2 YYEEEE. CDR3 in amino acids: CASSSWPGSSGNTIYF. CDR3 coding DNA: TGTGCCAGCAGCTCCTGGCCAGGAAGCTCTGGAAACACCATATATTTT.

Here the CDR3 reads CASSPGLAGGAGNEQFF. The CDR3 DNA reads as TGTGCCAGTAGTCCGGGACTAGCGGGAGGGGCAGGGAATGAGCAGTTCTTC. The chain combines TRBV19 with TRBJ2-1; the match to TRBD2 covers 16 bases. V gave up 5 bases and J gave up 7 bases; unmatched junction bases: 8. CDR3 length: 17 amino acids. Germline V CDR1 and CDR2: LNHDA, SQIVND (reference sequence). Full variable domain (remainder filled in from reference TRBV19 and TRBJ2-1): DGGITQSPKYLFRKEGQNVTLSCEQNLNHDAMYWYRQDPGQGLRLIYYSQIVNDFQKGDIAEGYSVSREKKESFPLTVTSAQKNPTAFYLCASSPGLAGGAGNEQFFGPGTRLTVL.

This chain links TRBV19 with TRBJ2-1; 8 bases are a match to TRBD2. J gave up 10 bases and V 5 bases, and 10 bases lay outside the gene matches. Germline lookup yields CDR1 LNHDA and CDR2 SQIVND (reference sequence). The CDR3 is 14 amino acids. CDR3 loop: CASSLRAGGGEQFF. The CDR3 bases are TGTGCCAGTAGTCTAAGGGCGGGAGGCGGCGAGCAGTTCTTC.

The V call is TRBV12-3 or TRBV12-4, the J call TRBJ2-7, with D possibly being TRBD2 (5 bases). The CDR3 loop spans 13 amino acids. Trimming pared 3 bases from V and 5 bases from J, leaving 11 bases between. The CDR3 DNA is TGTGCCAGCAGTTTGGGAGCCACGAACGAGCAGTACTTC. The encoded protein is CASSLGATNEQYF.

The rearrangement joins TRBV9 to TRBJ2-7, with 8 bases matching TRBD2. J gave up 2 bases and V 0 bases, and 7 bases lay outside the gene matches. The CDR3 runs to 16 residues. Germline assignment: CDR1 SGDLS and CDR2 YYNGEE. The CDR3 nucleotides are TGTGCCAGCAGCGTAGAGAGCGGGAGAGGGCCCTACGAGCAGTACTTC. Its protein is CASSVESGRGPYEQYF.